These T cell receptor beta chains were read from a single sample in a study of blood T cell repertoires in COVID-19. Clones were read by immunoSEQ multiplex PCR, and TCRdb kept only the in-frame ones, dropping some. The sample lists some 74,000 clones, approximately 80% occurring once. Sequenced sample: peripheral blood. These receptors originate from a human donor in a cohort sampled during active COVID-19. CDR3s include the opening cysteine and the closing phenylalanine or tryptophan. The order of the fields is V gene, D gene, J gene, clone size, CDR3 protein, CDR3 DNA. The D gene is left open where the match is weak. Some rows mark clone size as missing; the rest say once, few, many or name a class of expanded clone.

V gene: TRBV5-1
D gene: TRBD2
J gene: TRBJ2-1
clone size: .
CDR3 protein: CASAFRLAGGYNEQFF
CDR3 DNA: TGCGCCAGCGCATTCCGACTAGCGGGGGGGTACAATGAGCAGTTCTTC

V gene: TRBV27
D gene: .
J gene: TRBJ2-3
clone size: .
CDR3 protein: CASSTTGLVTDTQYF
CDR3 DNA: TGTGCCAGCAGCACAACAGGGTTGGTGACAGATACGCAGTATTTT

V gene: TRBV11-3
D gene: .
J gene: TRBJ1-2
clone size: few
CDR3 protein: CASSLDRAGRGSSF
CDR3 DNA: TGTGCCAGCAGCTTAGATCGGGCCGGCAGGGGATCGTCCTTC

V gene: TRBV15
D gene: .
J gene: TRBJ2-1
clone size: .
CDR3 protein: CATSRGQKLSSYNEQFF
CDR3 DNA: TGTGCCACCAGCAGAGGACAGAAACTCAGCTCCTACAATGAGCAGTTCTTC

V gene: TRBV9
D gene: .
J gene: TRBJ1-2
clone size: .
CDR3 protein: CASRVAGGPGFLTF
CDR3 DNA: TGTGCCAGCAGGGTAGCGGGGGGCCCTGGTTTCTTAACCTTC

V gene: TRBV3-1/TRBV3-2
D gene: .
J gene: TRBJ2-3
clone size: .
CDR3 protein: CASSQGLDNTDTQYF
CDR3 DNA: TGTGCCAGCAGCCAAGGCCTAGATAACACAGATACGCAGTATTTT

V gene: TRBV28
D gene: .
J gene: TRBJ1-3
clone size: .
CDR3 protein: CASSLGRGRNTIYF
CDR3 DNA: TGTGCCAGCAGCCTGGGTAGGGGAAGAAACACCATATATTTT

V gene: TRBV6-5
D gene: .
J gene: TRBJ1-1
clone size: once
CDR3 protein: CASSYSYGTTYEAFF
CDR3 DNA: TGTGCCAGCAGTTACTCTTATGGGACAACTTATGAAGCTTTCTTT

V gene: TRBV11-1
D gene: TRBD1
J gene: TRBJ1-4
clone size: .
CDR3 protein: CASSLGTEATNEKLFF
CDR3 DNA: TGTGCCAGCAGCCTTGGGACAGAAGCAACTAATGAAAAACTGTTTTTT

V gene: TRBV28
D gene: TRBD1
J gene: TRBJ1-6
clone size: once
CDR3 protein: CASSPQGARNSPLHF
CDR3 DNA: TGTGCCAGCAGCCCACAGGGGGCGAGGAATTCACCCCTCCACTTT

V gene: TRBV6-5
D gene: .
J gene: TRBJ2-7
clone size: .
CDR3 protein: CASSHGQTSSYEQYF
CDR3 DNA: TGTGCCAGCAGTCATGGACAGACGAGCTCCTACGAGCAGTACTTC

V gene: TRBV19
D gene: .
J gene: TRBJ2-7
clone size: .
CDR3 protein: CASSKSGRYEQYF
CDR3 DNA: TGTGCCAGTAGTAAATCCGGCAGGTACGAGCAGTACTTC

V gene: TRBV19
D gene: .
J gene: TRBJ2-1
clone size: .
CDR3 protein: CASSKGTGSSYNEQFF
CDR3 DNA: TGTGCCAGTAGTAAAGGGACTGGGAGCTCCTACAATGAGCAGTTCTTC

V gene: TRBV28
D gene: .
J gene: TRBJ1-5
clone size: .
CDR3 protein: CASSLGGGIQPQHF
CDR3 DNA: TGTGCCAGCAGCCTCGGGGGGGGGATTCAGCCCCAGCATTTT

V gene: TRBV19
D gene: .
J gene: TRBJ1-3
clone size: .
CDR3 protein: CASMERRSSGNTIYF
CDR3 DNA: TGTGCCAGTATGGAGAGACGGAGCTCTGGAAACACCATATATTTT

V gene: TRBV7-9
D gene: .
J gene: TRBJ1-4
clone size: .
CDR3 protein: CASSPTGITNEKLFF
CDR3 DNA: TGTGCCAGCAGCCCCACAGGGATAACTAATGAAAAACTGTTTTTT

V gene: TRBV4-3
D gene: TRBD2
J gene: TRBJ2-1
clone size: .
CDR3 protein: CASSHRLALPEQFF
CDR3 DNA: TGCGCCAGCAGCCACAGACTAGCCTTGCCTGAGCAGTTCTTC

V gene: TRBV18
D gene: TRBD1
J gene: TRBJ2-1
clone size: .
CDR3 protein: CASSPGQGAIRQFF
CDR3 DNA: TGTGCCAGCTCACCAGGACAGGGGGCGATTAGGCAGTTCTTC

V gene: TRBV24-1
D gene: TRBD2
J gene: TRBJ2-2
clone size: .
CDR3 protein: CATSDLPRPSGDTGELFF
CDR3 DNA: TGTGCCACCAGTGATTTACCCAGGCCCAGCGGGGACACCGGGGAGCTGTTTTTT

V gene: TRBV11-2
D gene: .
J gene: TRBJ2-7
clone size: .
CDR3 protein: CASSRTRGAGQYF
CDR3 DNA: TGTGCCAGCAGCCGAACCAGGGGGGCAGGGCAGTACTTC

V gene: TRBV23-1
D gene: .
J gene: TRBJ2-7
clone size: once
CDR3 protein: CASSQSSQPPSDYEQYF
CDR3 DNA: TGCGCCAGCAGTCAATCGAGCCAGCCCCCAAGCGACTACGAGCAGTACTTC

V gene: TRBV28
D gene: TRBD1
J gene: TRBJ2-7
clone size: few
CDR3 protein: CAVGQGTGEQYF
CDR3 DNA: TGTGCCGTAGGACAGGGGACGGGCGAGCAGTACTTC

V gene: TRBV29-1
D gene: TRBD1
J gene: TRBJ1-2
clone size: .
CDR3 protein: CSVDRTGGEGGYTF
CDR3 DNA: TGCAGCGTTGATCGGACAGGGGGCGAGGGTGGCTACACCTTC

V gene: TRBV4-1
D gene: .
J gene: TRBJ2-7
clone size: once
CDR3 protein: CASSQVGREQYF
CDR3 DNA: TGCGCCAGCAGCCAAGTGGGGCGCGAGCAGTACTTC

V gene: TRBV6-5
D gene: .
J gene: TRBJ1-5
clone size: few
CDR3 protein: CASSRTGDQPQHF
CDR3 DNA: TGTGCCAGCAGTAGGACTGGCGATCAGCCCCAGCATTTT

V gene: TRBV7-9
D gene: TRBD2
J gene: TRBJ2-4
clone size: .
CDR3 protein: CASSPGGNIQYF
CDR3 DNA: TGTGCCAGCAGCCCCGGGGGGAACATTCAGTACTTC

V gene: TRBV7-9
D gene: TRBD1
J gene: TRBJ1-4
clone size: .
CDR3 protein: CASSIRQGGEKLFF
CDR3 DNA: TGTGCCAGCAGCATCAGACAGGGTGGTGAAAAACTGTTTTTT

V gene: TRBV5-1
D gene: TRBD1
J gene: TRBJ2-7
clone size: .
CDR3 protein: CASSSGQGSEQYF
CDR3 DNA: TGCGCCAGCAGCTCCGGACAGGGGAGCGAGCAGTACTTC

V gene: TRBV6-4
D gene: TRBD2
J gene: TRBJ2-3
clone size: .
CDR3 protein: CASRGTSGRILISTDTQYF
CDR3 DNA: TGTGCCAGCAGAGGGACTAGCGGGAGGATTTTAATTAGCACAGATACGCAGTATTTT

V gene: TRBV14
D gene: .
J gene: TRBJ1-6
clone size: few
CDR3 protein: CASSPYRDSPLHF
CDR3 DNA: TGTGCCAGCAGCCCCTACAGGGATTCACCCCTCCACTTT

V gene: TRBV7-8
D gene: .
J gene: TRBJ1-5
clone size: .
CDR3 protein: CASSLGTLAGNQPQHF
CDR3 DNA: TGTGCCAGCAGCTTAGGGACATTGGCGGGCAATCAGCCCCAGCATTTT

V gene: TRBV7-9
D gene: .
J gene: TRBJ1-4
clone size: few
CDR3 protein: CASSGMAGLNEKLFF
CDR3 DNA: TGTGCCAGCAGCGGGATGGCGGGGTTGAATGAAAAACTGTTTTTT

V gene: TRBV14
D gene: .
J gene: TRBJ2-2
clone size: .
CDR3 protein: CASSQERGTGELFF
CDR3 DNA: TGTGCCAGCAGCCAAGAAAGGGGTACCGGGGAGCTGTTTTTT

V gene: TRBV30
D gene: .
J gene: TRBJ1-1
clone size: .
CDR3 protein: CAWSVKGDTEAFF
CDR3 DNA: TGTGCCTGGAGTGTAAAAGGGGACACTGAAGCTTTCTTT

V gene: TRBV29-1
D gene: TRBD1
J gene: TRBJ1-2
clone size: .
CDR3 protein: CSVTGEPNYGYTF
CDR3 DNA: TGCAGCGTGACAGGGGAACCTAACTATGGCTACACCTTC

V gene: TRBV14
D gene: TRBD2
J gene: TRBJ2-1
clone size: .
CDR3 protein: CASSQVLAGGFGEQFF
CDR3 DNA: TGTGCCAGCAGCCAAGTGCTCGCGGGAGGGTTCGGTGAGCAGTTCTTC